Below, 12 T cell receptor beta chains from the same sample are listed, as sequenced in a study of T cell responses to AZD1222 COVID-19 vaccine. Profiling relied on immunoSEQ multiplex PCR, and the TCRdb table lists in-frame clones only, not all of them. The table shows approximately 150,000 clones, with 80% to 95% occurring only once. The starting material was peripheral blood, obtained on day 0 of AZD1222 vaccination. All receptors derive from an adult in good health.

This sequence joins TRBV10-3 and TRBJ1-1; possibly TRBD1 for D (5 bases). The germline V and J ends were trimmed by 1 base and 1 base, with 10 bases remaining between them. There are 15 residues in the CDR3. Germline V lookup: CDR1 ENHRY, CDR2 SYGVKD. CDR3 coding DNA: TGTGCCATCAGTGAGTGGGGGGTACCGAACACTGAAGCTTTCTTT. This gives the protein CAISEWGVPNTEAFF.

The rearrangement uses TRBV30 and TRBJ2-7, with TRBD2 as a possible D gene (5 bases). This CDR3 has 11 amino acids. V was cut by 7 bases and J by 6 bases, with 13 bases left in between. From germline, CDR1 is GTSNPN and CDR2 SVGIG (reference sequence). DNA of the CDR3: TGTGCCTCCTTTATGGGAGTCGAGCAGTACTTC. Its translation is CASFMGVEQYF.

V gene TRBV6-4 combines with J gene TRBJ2-4; 9 positions agree with TRBD2. The V gene end was trimmed by 3 bases and the J gene end by 8 bases; junction bases not matched to a gene: 17. This CDR3 is 18 amino acids long. Germline-derived CDR1 and CDR2 are MRHNA and SNTAGT. The CDR3 coding sequence is TGTGCCAGCAGTGATAGGGCTAGCGGGATGTTACGCTCTGACATTCAGTACTTC. Its translation is CASSDRASGMLRSDIQYF.

This clone was counted once. This chain uses TRBV5-1 with TRBJ2-3; D is perhaps TRBD2 (5 bases). This CDR3 region has 15 residues. From germline, CDR1 is SGHRS and CDR2 YFSETQ. The V gene lost 0 bases and the J gene lost 0 bases, with 8 bases spanning the gap. CDR3 DNA: TGCGCCAGCAGCTTGGCGGGGAAAAGCACAGATACGCAGTATTTT. Protein sequence: CASSLAGKSTDTQYF.

The chain uses TRBV3-1 (or the pseudogene TRBV3-2) and TRBJ2-2; TRBD1 matches at 8 bases. V gave up 6 bases and J gave up 6 bases; unmatched junction bases: 9. From germline, CDR1 is LGHDT and CDR2 YNNKEL (reference sequence). The CDR3 totals 15 residues. CDR3: CASRPWTGSPGELFF. In DNA, the CDR3 is TGTGCCAGCAGACCGTGGACAGGGTCCCCCGGGGAGCTGTTTTTT.

The CDR3 nucleotides read TGTGCCAGCAGTGTGCCCTTGATTCCACAGGGCCTTTTTAACTATGGCTACACCTTC. Translation: CASSVPLIPQGLFNYGYTF. This chain links TRBV2 with TRBJ1-2; possible D gene TRBD1, 6 bases. CDR1 is SNHLY and CDR2 is FYNNEI in the germline V gene. The CDR3 covers 19 residues. With 4 bases removed from V and 1 base from J, the gap between germline ends came to 25 bases. The variable domain in full, completed from reference TRBV2 and TRBJ1-2, reads EPEVTQTPSHQVTQMGQEVILRCVPISNHLYFYWYRQILGQKVEFLVSFYNNEISEKSEIFDDQFSVERPDGSNFTLKIRSTKLEDSAMYFCASSVPLIPQGLFNYGYTFGSGTRLTVV.

The chain combines TRBV5-4 with TRBJ2-5, with 9 positions matching TRBD2. Trimming cost V 4 bases and J 5 bases; bases outside gene matches: 3. The CDR3 loop spans 13 amino acids. Looked up from germline, CDR1 is SGHNT and CDR2 is YYREEE (reference sequence). This chain's CDR3 is CASSPAGGETQYF. Written as DNA, the CDR3 is TGTGCCAGCAGCCCGGCGGGAGGGGAGACCCAGTACTTC.

The chain couples TRBV29-1 to TRBJ1-1; a possible D gene is TRBD1 (6 bases). The V gene lost 6 bases and the J gene lost 0 bases, with 14 bases spanning the gap. The CDR3 extends over 14 amino acids. The germline V gene has CDR1 SQVTM and CDR2 ANQGSEA. The CDR3, as DNA: TGCAGCGTCCTATGGACAGAGATGAACACTGAAGCTTTCTTT. Residues: CSVLWTEMNTEAFF.

This chain uses TRBV30 with TRBJ1-5, with D possibly TRBD1 on 6 matching bases. V lost 3 bases and J lost 0, with 18 bases in between. The V gene's germline CDR1 is GTSNPN and CDR2 SVGIG (reference sequence). The CDR3 sequence is 17 residues long. The CDR3 DNA reads TGTGCCTGGAGCAACAGGGAGGGTAGCTATAGCAATCAGCCCCAGCATTTT. It codes for CAWSNREGSYSNQPQHF.

The chain uses TRBV18 and TRBJ1-4, with a tentative D call TRBD1 (6 bases). The germline gives CDR1 KGHSH, CDR2 LQKENI. Trimming stripped 4 bases from V and 0 bases from J, with 12 bases between. The CDR3 consists of 16 residues. Here the CDR3 reads CASSRGRVSTNEKLFF. The CDR3 DNA reads TGTGCCAGCTCACGGGGGCGCGTCTCAACTAATGAAAAACTGTTTTTT.

The chain recombines TRBV28 with TRBJ1-2, with 8 bases that match TRBD1. The germline V gene encodes CDR1 MDHEN and CDR2 SYDVKM. Trimming at V came to 6 bases and at J to 4 bases, leaving 1 base not matched to a gene. The CDR3 totals 12 residues. The CDR3 DNA reads TGTGCCAGCAGGACAGGGGCCTATGGCTACACCTTC. Its translation: CASRTGAYGYTF.

The chain employs TRBV10-3 and TRBJ1-1; D call uncertain. In germline, CDR1 is ENHRY, CDR2 SYGVKD. The CDR3 is 13 amino acids. Trimming shortened V by 2 bases and J by 1 base, and 5 bases separated the two germline ends. CDR3 region: CAISENRNTEAFF. The CDR3 DNA follows: TGTGCCATCAGTGAGAACAGGAACACTGAAGCTTTCTTT.